This entry describes one T cell receptor (beta chain). The antigen remains unidentified. The read is 3 residues too short to cover the CDR3 end, so that end is filled in from the germline J gene. The data stem from a study of Tregs in tolerant kidney transplant recipients. Study-wide results and limits: For some patients, primers changed over time, blocking nucleotide-level comparison.

Generated by immunoSEQ multiplex PCR, the TCRdb table keeps only in-frame clones and is missing some. This repertoire includes approximately 50,000 clones. Unstimulated Tregs (CD4+CD25+CD127-) and CD4+CD25- non-Tregs were sorted from PBMCs. Trimming took 2 bases from V and 5 from J; bases not matched to a gene: 6. The germline V gene has CDR1 SEHNR and CDR2 FQNEAQ (reference sequence). The CDR3 is made up of 15 amino acids. The chain couples TRBV7-9 to TRBJ1-5; 7 bases line up with TRBD1. The input for sequencing was CD4+ T cells from blood, taken before the transplant. The sequence derives from a human donor who received a combined kidney and bone marrow transplant. The CDR3 here is CASSLKGGADQPQHF. The sequenced CDR3 bases are TGTGCCAGCAGCTTAAAAGGGGGCGCGGATCAGCCC.